This T cell receptor beta chain was recorded in a study of Graves' ophthalmopathy and Graves' hyperthyroidism listed by TCRdb under 2018. The study in broad terms: Peripheral blood was collected at initial diagnosis, prior to any treatment. Once sampling was done, hyperthyroidism patients were given methimazole at a starting dose of 30 mg daily, while ophthalmopathy patients were given high-dose intravenous methylprednisolone. In more than five hyperthyroidism patients, the T-cell repertoires found in thyroid tissue were compared with those found in blood. In total, 135 blood samples were TCR-sequenced: some 40 ophthalmopathy, over 70 hyperthyroidism and some 17 hyperthyroidism-to-ophthalmopathy patients. The study used signatures of the TCR beta repertoire to tell Graves' ophthalmopathy apart from Graves' hyperthyroidism and to predict which patients would progress to ophthalmopathy. The 100 discovery patients were randomly divided into training and test sets at a 7:3 ratio. To explore V-J signatures distinguishing ophthalmopathy from hyperthyroidism, a discovery set of about 99 patients (about 41 ophthalmopathy, around 55 stable hyperthyroidism) was enrolled. An independent validation cohort was composed of 18 hyperthyroidism patients and 17 patients who later progressed from hyperthyroidism to ophthalmopathy. Study-wide conclusions, independent of this receptor: Most expanded thyroid clonotypes with a frequency above 0.001 also appeared in blood, which suggests that blood repertoires may reflect the immune response in the thyroid. Sample size was not statistically predetermined, and group allocation was not concealed from the investigators. In validation, the model predicted ophthalmopathy progression with about 64% sensitivity and roughly 72% specificity; 12 predicted patients were CT-confirmed with GO in a median of 6.5 months. In cross-validation, the 13-signature model distinguished ophthalmopathy from stable hyperthyroidism with about 87% sensitivity and about 81% specificity, and in the test set the corresponding values were approximately 80% and 75%.

V loses 2 bases, J loses 3 bases, and the germline ends lie 19 bases apart. Measured from the cysteine to the phenylalanine, the CDR3 is 18 residues long. The retained sequence is limited to the CDR3, 54 bases, with the frame set at the first base. As regards this clonotype: Which antigen it targets is not known. Per-base qualities were not stored, and no clone one base away is much larger.

Ophthalmopathy patients had moderately to severely active disease, Clinical Activity Score of at least 3, NOSPECS grade of at least 4, and disease duration under 3 months. Patients were excluded if they had other autoimmune diseases, uncontrolled infections, pregnancy or lactation. Diagnosis was based on clinical symptoms, serum thyroxine, TRAb, thyroid ultrasound and orbital computed tomography. Ficoll-Paque density gradient centrifugation was used to isolate PBMCs from about 10 ml of fresh peripheral blood. Total RNA was extracted using Trizol reagent, and RNA quality was checked on an Agilent 2100 Bioanalyzer. TCR beta CDR3 regions were amplified from RNA transcripts for repertoire sequencing. The first round of RT-PCR was done with HTBI primers and the Qiagen OneStep RT-PCR kit, and was followed by a second round of multiplex PCR, then size selection and purification. Sequencing of the libraries was carried out on an Illumina HiSeq2000 in paired-end mode with 100 bp reads. From the authors' description of their analysis: SOAPnuke was used to process the reads, throwing out any read that had adapters, had uncalled bases, had a mean Phred below 15, or lacked an exact constant-primer or identifier match. High-quality paired reads were merged with COPE v1.2.5. Clonotypes were defined as unique nucleotide sequences and were aligned to IMGT TRB V, D and J references using MiTCR v1.1. Only V-J combinations with frequency above 0.0001 were analysed, covering about 99% of repertoires. A TCR clonal expansion and chaos score per V-J combination was defined as the ratio of F50 clonal expansion to chaos observed in the TCRdist matrix. Welch's t-statistics and random forest were used to reduce features to about a dozen V-J combinations, which were fed into a naive Bayes classifier. The similarity between thyroid and blood repertoires was quantified using the Morisita-Horn index. Through fastp at Q25 and MiXCR, TCRdb rebuilt clones from the public reads, retaining in-frame beta chains. Rows are unified per CDR3 protein, each entry keeping the most common DNA and genes. What appears here as the V and J calls and clone size reflects TCRdb's work, not the paper's. The sample table shows approximately 460,000 distinct CDR3 sequences, and about an eighth are seen once. Jointly, the top ten make up 8% to 10% of the sample.

The chain joins TRBV12-3 or TRBV12-4 to TRBJ2-2, with the D gene too uncertain to name. The sample taken for sequencing was blood. This clonotype was sampled from a woman younger than 45 with Graves' ophthalmopathy. Donor details come from another sample of the same person, matched by shared clones. CDR3 loop: CASSLLPWPTGDTGELFF. The bases are TGTGCCAGCAGTTTACTCCCCTGGCCCACGGGCGACACCGGGGAGCTGTTTTTT.